The rows below give T cell receptor beta chains drawn from one sample of a study of blood T cell repertoires in COVID-19. Using immunoSEQ multiplex PCR, the repertoire was profiled, and TCRdb retains in-frame clones only, with some absent. The table includes some 250,000 clones, around four fifths detected once. Sample: peripheral blood. These receptors originate from a man aged 60 to 69 with acute or convalescent COVID-19. Both conserved end residues are part of each CDR3. A D gene is named only where the DNA matches it firmly. The listing skips clone size in some rows; elsewhere it reads once, few, many or a size class.

size	D	V	J	CDR3	DNA
NA	NA	TRBV5-5	TRBJ2-5	CASSADGAQETQYF	TGTGCCAGCAGCGCCGACGGAGCCCAAGAGACCCAGTACTTC
NA	TRBD1	TRBV28	TRBJ1-2	CASQNMDRGGYTF	TGTGCCAGCCAAAACATGGACAGGGGGGGCTACACCTTC
NA	NA	TRBV7-9	TRBJ2-7	CASSGRSSSYEQYF	TGTGCCAGCAGTGGCCGTTCGTCCTCCTACGAGCAGTACTTC
NA	NA	TRBV30	TRBJ2-7	CAWSVDSFSYEQYF	TGTGCCTGGAGTGTGGACAGTTTTTCCTACGAGCAGTACTTC
NA	NA	TRBV6-1	TRBJ1-2	CASSERNYGYTF	TGTGCCAGCAGTGAGCGTAACTATGGCTACACCTTC
once	TRBD1	TRBV4-3	TRBJ2-6	CASSQDRTGGSFGANVLTF	TGCGCCAGCAGCCAAGATAGGACAGGGGGCTCCTTTGGGGCCAACGTCCTGACTTTC
NA	NA	TRBV12-3/TRBV12-4	TRBJ1-1	CASSLSFEVAFF	TGTGCCAGCAGTTTAAGTTTTGAGGTTGCTTTCTTT
NA	NA	TRBV10-3	TRBJ1-1	CAISERVGNTEAFF	TGTGCCATCAGTGAACGGGTAGGGAACACTGAAGCTTTCTTT
NA	NA	TRBV6-2/TRBV6-3	TRBJ2-7	CASSYSGRGYEQYF	TGTGCCAGCAGTTACTCGGGTAGAGGCTACGAGCAGTACTTC
NA	NA	TRBV4-3	TRBJ2-3	CASSPQVGDTQYF	TGCGCCAGCAGCCCTCAGGTAGGAGATACGCAGTATTTT
NA	NA	TRBV19	TRBJ1-5	CASSTDRPIAINQPQHF	TGTGCCAGTAGTACTGACAGGCCCATCGCGATCAATCAGCCCCAGCATTTT
NA	TRBD1	TRBV28	TRBJ1-3	CASSPQGARNTIYF	TGTGCCAGCAGTCCCCAGGGGGCTCGGAACACCATATATTTT
NA	NA	TRBV6-5	TRBJ2-7	CASSYSRSSEQYF	TGTGCCAGCAGTTACTCACGGTCAAGCGAGCAGTACTTC
NA	NA	TRBV4-3	TRBJ1-2	CASSRDFYSGYGYTF	TGCGCCAGCAGCCGAGATTTTTATTCGGGGTATGGCTACACCTTC
NA	TRBD2	TRBV28	TRBJ2-1	CASSLGGASGHNEQFF	TGTGCCAGCAGTTTAGGTGGGGCTAGCGGCCACAATGAGCAGTTCTTC
NA	NA	TRBV19	TRBJ1-2	CASSTREGPYGYTF	TGTGCCAGTAGCACCCGGGAGGGTCCCTATGGCTACACCTTC
NA	TRBD1	TRBV19	TRBJ2-3	CASSRDRGSLDTQYF	TGTGCCAGTAGCCGGGACAGGGGTTCTCTTGATACGCAGTATTTT
NA	NA	TRBV6-5	TRBJ1-2	CASKPRGLWGGYTF	TGTGCCAGCAAACCCCGGGGTCTATGGGGTGGCTACACCTTC
once	TRBD1	TRBV10-2	TRBJ2-7	CASSPGTGGPNEQYF	TGCGCCAGCAGTCCCGGGACAGGGGGGCCAAACGAGCAGTACTTC
NA	NA	TRBV28	TRBJ1-1	CASRPASGGGNTEAFF	TGTGCCAGCAGGCCAGCGTCGGGGGGGGGTAACACTGAAGCTTTCTTT